The sequence of this T cell receptor (beta chain) was determined in a study of tumor-infiltrating lymphocytes in primary liver carcinoma. RNA isolated from unsorted whole blood supplied the blood RNA, with germline DNA also extracted. V lost 6 bases, J lost 6 bases, and 20 bases lay in between. Looked up from germline, CDR1 is MDHEN and CDR2 is SYDVKM. This CDR3 is built from 16 residues. Starting from 450 to 500 ng of total RNA, TCR beta cDNA was produced with a primer in the constant region. Sequencing libraries for TCR beta derived from three nested multiplex PCR rounds that used slightly modified ARM-PCR. TRBV1-TRBV30 forward primers paired with a C-beta reverse primer were used in the first two PCR rounds, which ran roughly 10 cycles each. TCRdb re-derived calls from the multiplex PCR reads in MiXCR, one entry per CDR3 protein. The table shows fewer than 350,000 distinct CDR3 sequences, with 65% occurring only once.

This receptor was obtained from a man in his forties with primary liver carcinoma and hepatitis B virus infection. V is TRBV28 and J is TRBJ2-2; TRBD2 is a possible D gene (6 bases). The material sequenced was peripheral blood. CDR3 DNA sequence: TGTGCCAGCAGACCAACGTCCCTAGCGTTGGCCGGGGAGCTGTTTTTT. It is translated as CASRPTSLALAGELFF.